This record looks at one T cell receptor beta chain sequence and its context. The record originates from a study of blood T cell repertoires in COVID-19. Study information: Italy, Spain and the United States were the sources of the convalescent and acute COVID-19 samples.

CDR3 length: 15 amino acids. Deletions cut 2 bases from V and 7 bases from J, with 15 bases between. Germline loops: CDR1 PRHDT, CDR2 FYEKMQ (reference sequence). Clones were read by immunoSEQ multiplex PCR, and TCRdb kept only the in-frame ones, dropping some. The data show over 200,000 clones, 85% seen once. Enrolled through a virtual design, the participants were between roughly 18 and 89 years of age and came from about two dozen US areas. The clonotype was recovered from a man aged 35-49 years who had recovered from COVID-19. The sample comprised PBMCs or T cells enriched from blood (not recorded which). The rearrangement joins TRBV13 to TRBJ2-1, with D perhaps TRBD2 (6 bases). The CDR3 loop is CASSLYEGGLNEQFF. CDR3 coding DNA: TGTGCCAGCAGCTTATATGAGGGAGGCTTAAATGAGCAGTTCTTC.